The 10 T cell receptor beta chains in this list originate from one sample, sequenced in a study of shared clonotypes between healthy human individuals. The assay was immunoSEQ multiplex PCR, and TCRdb's table has in-frame clones only and misses some. The data hold roughly 1,500,000 clones, with about 98.5% observed a single time. The sample taken for sequencing was naive CD4+ T cells sorted from blood. Subset denoted: CD45RA+ positively selected. These receptors all stem from a man younger than 45 in good health.

This clone is a singleton in its sample. The rearrangement links TRBV5-1 to TRBJ2-1; D uncertain. Trimming left V 0 bases short and J 5 bases short, with 12 bases between. The CDR3 consists of 15 residues. In germline, CDR1 is SGHRS, CDR2 YFSETQ. CDR3 nucleotide sequence: TGCGCCAGCAGCTTGGCCGTAACAGTCAACAATGAGCAGTTCTTC. Amino acids: CASSLAVTVNNEQFF.

The chain is built from TRBV27 and TRBJ2-3, with 14 nucleotides matching TRBD2. This CDR3 has 17 residues. V lost 5 bases and J lost 6; bases outside the gene matches: 10. Germline V CDR1 and CDR2: MNHEY, SMNVEV (reference sequence). The CDR3 spells CASSPERTSGRSDTQYF. The CDR3 bases are TGTGCCAGCAGTCCCGAACGGACTAGCGGGAGGTCGGATACGCAGTATTTT.

This chain joins TRBV5-1 and TRBJ1-1, with a possible D match to TRBD1 (6 bases). CDR3 size: 15 residues. Trimming cost V 6 bases and J 1 base, with 16 bases left between them. Germline lookup yields CDR1 SGHRS and CDR2 YFSETQ. The CDR3: CASNPRGGQNTEAFF. The CDR3 DNA sequence: TGCGCCAGCAACCCAAGGGGGGGCCAGAACACTGAAGCTTTCTTT.

The rearrangement uses TRBV18 and TRBJ1-4; 7 positions agree with TRBD1. This CDR3 is built from 15 residues. From germline, CDR1 is KGHSH and CDR2 LQKENI. J was trimmed by 2 bases and V by 5 bases; bases with no gene match: 5. The CDR3: CASSTRQGTNEKLFF. In nucleotides, the CDR3 is TGTGCCAGCTCAACCCGACAGGGCACTAATGAAAAACTGTTTTTT. The variable domain in full, with the rest retrieved from reference TRBV18 and TRBJ1-4, is NAGVMQNPRHLVRRRGQEARLRCSPMKGHSHVYWYRQLPEEGLKFMVYLQKENIIDESGMPKERFSAEFPKEGPSILRIQQVVRGDSAAYFCASSTRQGTNEKLFFGSGTQLSVL.

This clone was found once. This chain links TRBV9 with TRBJ2-7; 8 bases fit TRBD1. Germline assignment: CDR1 SGDLS and CDR2 YYNGEE. Trimming cost V 1 base and J 3 bases; bases outside gene matches: 3. This CDR3 is built from 14 residues. The CDR3 DNA is TGTGCCAGCAGCGTATTCGACAGGGGCTACGAGCAGTACTTC. Amino acids: CASSVFDRGYEQYF.

This chain links TRBV5-1 with TRBJ2-1; D may match TRBD1 or TRBD2 (5 bases each). The CDR3 is 15 residues long. V was cut by 0 bases and J by 6 bases, with 13 bases left in between. Germline CDR1 is SGHRS and CDR2 is YFSETQ. The CDR3, as DNA: TGCGCCAGCAGCTTGGCCTGGGCAGGGAGCAATGAGCAGTTCTTC. Translation: CASSLAWAGSNEQFF.

The chain couples TRBV28 to TRBJ2-1; 9 bases map to TRBD1. CDR1 is MDHEN and CDR2 is SYDVKM in the germline V gene. This CDR3 comprises 15 residues. J gave up 4 bases and V 5 bases, and 6 bases lay outside the gene matches. The CDR3 DNA follows: TGTGCCAGCAGTCTTCCCGGGACAGGGTACAATGAGCAGTTCTTC. The encoded protein is CASSLPGTGYNEQFF.

The chain carries TRBV28 and TRBJ1-5; a weak D match, TRBD1 (5 bases). V lost 5 bases and J 5 bases, leaving 13 bases between the germline ends. The germline CDR1 and CDR2 sequences are MDHEN and SYDVKM. CDR3 length equals 14 residues. The CDR3 sequence is CASSPRGAYQPQHF. The CDR3 DNA sequence: TGTGCCAGCAGTCCGAGAGGGGCGTATCAGCCCCAGCATTTT.

In regard to this clone: An end of the junction does not agree with germline; a read error may underlie this. The genes are TRBV7-7 and TRBJ2-1, with TRBD2 matching 8 bases. The CDR3 length is 16 residues. Germline assignment: CDR1 SSHAT and CDR2 FNYEAQ (reference sequence). CDR3: CASSPTSGRTYNEQFF. CDR3 nucleotides: TGTGCTAGCAGCCCCACCAGCGGGAGAACCTACAATGAGCAGTTCTTC. The full variable domain, its missing parts supplied by reference TRBV7-7 and TRBJ2-1, is GAGVSQSPRYKVTKRGQDVTLRCDPISSHATLYWYQQALGQGPEFLTYFNYEAQPDKSGLPSDRFSAERPEGSISTLTIQRTEQRDSAMYRCASSPTSGRTYNEQFFGPGTRLTVL.

This rearrangement joins TRBV6-6 to TRBJ2-1, with TRBD2 matching 10 bases. The V gene's germline CDR1 is MNHNY and CDR2 SVGAGI (reference sequence). The trim removed 4 bases at V and 7 bases at J, leaving 10 bases unmatched. This CDR3 contains 16 residues. The CDR3 sequence is CASSFGVSGRRNEQFF. CDR3 DNA sequence: TGTGCCAGCAGTTTCGGCGTTAGCGGGAGGAGGAATGAGCAGTTCTTC.